The source of this T cell receptor beta chain is a study of monozygotic twins with inflammatory bowel disease. Study-level results: Concordant and discordant twins showed no difference in repertoire similarity, possibly from limited power. For IBD, no single strong associated signal or clonotype was supported.

CDR3 length equals 16 residues. Germline CDR1 reads MNHEY; CDR2 reads SMNVEV (reference sequence). A word on this clonotype: Its antigen is still unknown.

UMIs that included a 6-nucleotide sample barcode were added by template switching, which took place during cDNA synthesis. TCRdb re-called the 5' RACE reads; one entry per CDR3 protein, DNA not given. The sample holds some 450,000 distinct CDR3 sequences. The sequence derives from a human donor with ulcerative colitis or Crohn's disease, or a healthy co-twin of an affected twin (not recorded which). The specimen sequenced was blood. The chain joins TRBV27 to TRBJ2-1; TCRdb selects TRBD1, and the lack of DNA leaves this call unchecked. CDR3: CASRQQGEQPYNEQFF.